This record covers a single T cell receptor beta chain. Its antigen is not identified. These data originate in a study of cytomegalovirus exposure and HLA in healthy donors. Study-level background: The roughly 110 validation repertoires were produced on the same platform as the 500 to 800 repertoires of the first cohort. This was reported in a later analysis. General study results and limits: A few of the chains that were CMV-associated were confirmed in vitro to be specific for CMV antigens. Associated with cytomegalovirus, according to the listing, were 170 or so TCR beta chains. The tendency of first-cohort TCR clusters to co-occur in the roughly 120 validation repertoires was identified by a subsequent analysis.

The CDR3 has 12 amino acids. V was trimmed by 1 base and J by 4 bases, leaving 5 bases between them. Germline-derived CDR1 and CDR2 are MGHRA and YSYEKL. Repertoires were generated with immunoSEQ multiplex PCR, while TCRdb's copy carries only in-frame clones and drops some. Of 190,000 or so clones in the sample, roughly four fifths are singletons; the top ten hold 2.5% to 3%. Sequencing input: PBMCs. This TCR derives from a woman aged 18-30 years in good health and CMV-seropositive. The V and J genes are TRBV4-1 and TRBJ2-7; D unresolved. CDR3 residues: CASSQGAYEQYF. The CDR3 nucleotides read TGCGCCAGCAGCCAAGGTGCGTACGAGCAGTACTTC.